The 15 T cell receptor beta chains below were found in one sample sequenced in a study of blood T cells in healthy people across ages. It was with a sample-barcoded 5' primer and a J-beta primer mix that a second PCR of about 6 to 11 cycles was run. TCRdb fed the 5' RACE reads into MiXCR, producing one record per CDR3 protein. The repertoire has fewer than 950,000 distinct CDR3 sequences, 36% of them found once; the top ten carry about an eighth. The sample consisted of blood. The source of these receptors is a man between 18 and 29 years old in good health.

This sequence joins TRBV5-1 and TRBJ2-3, with D perhaps TRBD1 (6 bases). Trimming left V 0 bases short and J 2 bases short, with 13 bases between. There are 16 residues in the CDR3. CDR1 is SGHRS and CDR2 is YFSETQ in the germline V gene. In DNA, the CDR3 is TGCGCCAGCAGCTTGGGACAGGACAGATACACAGATACGCAGTATTTT. Amino acid sequence: CASSLGQDRYTDTQYF.

This clonotype came up many times. V gene TRBV20-1 combines with J gene TRBJ2-5; 8 bases fit TRBD2. J was trimmed by 3 bases and V by 1 base; bases with no gene match: 1. CDR1 and CDR2 from the germline V gene are DFQATT and SNEGSKA (reference sequence). This CDR3 is 13 amino acids long. CDR3 in amino acids: CSARGSGKETQYF. CDR3 sequence (DNA): TGCAGTGCTAGAGGTAGCGGGAAAGAGACCCAGTACTTC.

V is TRBV25-1 and J is TRBJ2-3; D is ambiguous. The CDR3 length is 16 residues. V dropped 0 bases and J dropped 0 bases, with 10 bases sitting between them. CDR1 is MGHDK and CDR2 is SYGVNS in the germline V gene. CDR3 loop: CASSEYRATSTDTQYF. The CDR3 DNA is TGTGCCAGCAGTGAATATCGGGCAACTAGCACAGATACGCAGTATTTT. Together with reference TRBV25-1 and TRBJ2-3, the CDR3 gives the full variable domain: EADIYQTPRYLVIGTGKKITLECSQTMGHDKMYWYQQDPGMELHLIHYSYGVNSTEKGDLSSESTVSRIRTEHFPLTLESARPSHTSQYLCASSEYRATSTDTQYFGPGTRLTVL.

This clonotype was counted between two and nine times. CDR3 in DNA: TGCGCCAGCAGCCCGACGGAGCGGAGCACAGATACGCAGTATTTT. Protein sequence: CASSPTERSTDTQYF. The rearrangement joins TRBV5-1 to TRBJ2-3, with D perhaps TRBD2 (5 bases). The germline gives CDR1 SGHRS, CDR2 YFSETQ. CDR3 size: 15 residues. The V gene lost 4 bases and the J gene lost 0 bases, with 12 bases spanning the gap.

This clonotype was observed at least ten times. The CDR3 DNA reads as TGTGCCAGCAGTTGGGGGGGGCCCTACGAGCAGTACTTC. Protein: CASSWGGPYEQYF. J is TRBJ2-7 and V is TRBV12-3 or TRBV12-4; the D gene is possibly TRBD2 (7 bases). The length of the CDR3 is 13 residues. V dropped 4 bases and J dropped 2 bases, with 9 bases sitting between them.

V gene TRBV2 combines with J gene TRBJ2-7, with unresolved D. Trimming pared 1 base from V and 3 bases from J, leaving 10 bases between. The CDR3 contains 14 residues. Germline V gene sequence: CDR1 SNHLY, CDR2 FYNNEI. For the CDR3, the DNA is TGTGCCAGCAGTGAAGTTAGCACCAACTACGAGCAGTACTTC. It is translated as CASSEVSTNYEQYF.

V gene TRBV6-5 combines with J gene TRBJ2-3, with TRBD2 matching 9 bases. There are 15 residues in the CDR3. J lost 0 bases, V lost 6 bases, and 4 bases had no gene match. The V gene's germline CDR1 is MNHEY and CDR2 SVGAGI. CDR3 nucleotide sequence: TGTGCCAGCAGACTAGCGGGCGTTAGCACAGATACGCAGTATTTT. Amino acid sequence: CASRLAGVSTDTQYF.

V usage is TRBV4-3 and J usage is TRBJ2-2, with D perhaps assigned TRBD1 or TRBD2 (5 bases each). Germline CDR1 and CDR2: LGHNA and YSLEER. This CDR3 comprises 15 residues. V gave up 3 bases and J gave up 6 bases, with 14 bases separating them. CDR3 nucleotide sequence: TGCGCCAGCAGCCACGCTGATCGGGACGCCGGGGAGCTGTTTTTT. Translation gives CASSHADRDAGELFF.

This rearrangement joins TRBV6-5 to TRBJ2-5; maybe TRBD2 (6 bases). The V and J ends lost 8 bases and 3 bases respectively, with 16 bases between them. Germline V lookup: CDR1 MNHEY, CDR2 SVGAGI. CDR3 length equals 14 residues. DNA for the CDR3: TGTGCCAGCCACTCTTCAGGAGGGGAAGAGACCCAGTACTTC. Translation: CASHSSGGEETQYF.

The CDR3 spells CASSLDRDSLNTEAFF. CDR3 DNA sequence: TGTGCCAGCAGCTTGGACCGGGACAGCCTCAACACTGAAGCTTTCTTT. The V gene is TRBV5-6, the J gene TRBJ1-1; TRBD1 matches at 7 bases. The CDR3 has 16 amino acids. Germline V gene sequence: CDR1 SGHDT, CDR2 YYEEEE. J gave up 2 bases and V 0 bases, and 7 bases lay outside the gene matches. Full variable domain (rest looked up from reference TRBV5-6 and TRBJ1-1): DAGVTQSPTHLIKTRGQQVTLRCSPKSGHDTVSWYQQALGQGPQFIFQYYEEEERQRGNFPDRFSGHQFPNYSSELNVNALLLGDSALYLCASSLDRDSLNTEAFFGQGTRLTVV.

This rearrangement joins TRBV9 to TRBJ2-3; the D is unclear. The CDR3 covers 14 residues. Germline V gene sequence: CDR1 SGDLS, CDR2 YYNGEE. V was shortened by 3 bases and J by 6 bases, with 14 bases between the two germline ends. The CDR3: CASSASGRQDTQYF. As DNA, the CDR3 is TGTGCCAGCAGCGCCTCGGGCCGCCAGGATACGCAGTATTTT.

This clonotype has just a few counts. This sequence joins TRBV5-1 and TRBJ1-4; TRBD1 matches at 12 bases. The V and J ends lost 7 bases and 3 bases, in that order; junction bases with no gene match: 16. CDR3 size: 19 residues. Germline V CDR1 and CDR2: SGHRS, YFSETQ. CDR3 sequence (DNA): TGCGCCAGCTCGCCAATACCTACCGGGACAGGGGGCTCTAATGAAAAACTGTTTTTT. Translation gives CASSPIPTGTGGSNEKLFF.

The CDR3 region is CASRWQGAADQPQHF. The CDR3 DNA is TGTGCCAGCAGATGGCAGGGGGCGGCGGATCAGCCCCAGCATTTT. The V gene is TRBV28, the J gene TRBJ1-5, with 8 bases lining up with TRBD1. There are 15 residues in the CDR3. J lost 5 bases, V lost 6 bases, and 9 bases had no gene match. Germline CDR1 MDHEN, CDR2 SYDVKM.

As for this clonotype: The DNA is left out, because the CDR3 cannot be placed on it with certainty; the CDR3 is given as TCRdb lists it. The chain recombines TRBV20-1 with TRBJ2-1; the table names TRBD2, a call not compared with the DNA. From its first to its last residue, the CDR3 has 15 amino acids. Germline V gives CDR1 DFQATT, CDR2 SNEGSKA (reference sequence). The CDR3 loop is CSALHIGGYSCEQFF.

The chain uses TRBV7-9 and TRBJ1-4; D uncertain. The CDR3 length is 15 residues. Trimming took off 3 bases at V and 7 bases at J, with 15 bases between the two ends. The germline CDR1 and CDR2 sequences are SEHNR and FQNEAQ (reference sequence). The CDR3 sequence: CASSLSVGGREKLFF. The CDR3 bases are TGTGCCAGCAGCTTGAGTGTGGGCGGACGTGAAAAACTGTTTTTT.